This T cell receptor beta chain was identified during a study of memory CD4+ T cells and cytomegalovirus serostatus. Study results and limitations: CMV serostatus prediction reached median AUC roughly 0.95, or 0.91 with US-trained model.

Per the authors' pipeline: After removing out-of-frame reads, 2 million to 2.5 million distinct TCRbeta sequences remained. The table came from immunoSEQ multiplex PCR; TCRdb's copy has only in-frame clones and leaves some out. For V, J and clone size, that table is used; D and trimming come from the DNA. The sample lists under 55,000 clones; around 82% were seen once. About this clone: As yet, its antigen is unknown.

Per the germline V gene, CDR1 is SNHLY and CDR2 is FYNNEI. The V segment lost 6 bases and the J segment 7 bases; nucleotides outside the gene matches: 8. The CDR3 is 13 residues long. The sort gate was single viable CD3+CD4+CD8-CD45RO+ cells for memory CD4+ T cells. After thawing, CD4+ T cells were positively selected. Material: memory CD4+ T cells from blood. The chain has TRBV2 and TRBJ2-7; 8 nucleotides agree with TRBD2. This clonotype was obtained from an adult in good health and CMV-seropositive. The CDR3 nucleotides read TGTGCCAGCAGCGGGGGGGTAGAAGTGGAGCAGTACTTC. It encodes CASSGGVEVEQYF.